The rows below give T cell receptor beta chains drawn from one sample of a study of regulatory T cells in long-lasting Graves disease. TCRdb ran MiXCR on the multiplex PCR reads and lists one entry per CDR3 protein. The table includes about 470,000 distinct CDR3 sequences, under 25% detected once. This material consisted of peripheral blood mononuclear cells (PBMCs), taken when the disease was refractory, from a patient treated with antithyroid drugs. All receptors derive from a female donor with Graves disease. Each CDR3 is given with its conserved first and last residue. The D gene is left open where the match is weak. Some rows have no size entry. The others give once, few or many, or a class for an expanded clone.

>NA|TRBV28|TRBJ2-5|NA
TGTGCCAGTGGGTGGGGGTTAGGGCAAGAGACCCAGTACTTC
CASGWGLGQETQYF
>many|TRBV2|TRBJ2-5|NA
TGTGCCAGCAGTGAATCGGGAAAAGAGACCCAGTACTTC
CASSESGKETQYF
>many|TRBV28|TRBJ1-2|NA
TGTGCCAGCAGGTCATCTGGAGGAGGGGACGGTGGCTACACCTTC
CASRSSGGGDGGYTF
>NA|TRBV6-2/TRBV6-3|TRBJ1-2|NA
TGTGCCAGCAGTTACTCTTCCTTTGATGGCTACACCTTC
CASSYSSFDGYTF
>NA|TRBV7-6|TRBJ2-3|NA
TGTGCCAGCAGCTTTGGGGCAGATACGCAGTATTTT
CASSFGADTQYF
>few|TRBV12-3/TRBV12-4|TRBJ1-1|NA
TGTGCCAGCAGTTTAGCGTACCGGGGAGGGAGCACTGAAGCTTTCTTT
CASSLAYRGGSTEAFF
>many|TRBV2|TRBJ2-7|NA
TGTGCCACCTCACTAGGGGCCTTGGGGAACTACGAGCAGTACTTC
CATSLGALGNYEQYF
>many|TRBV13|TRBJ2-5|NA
TGTGCCAGCAGTAAGGGGCAAGAGACCCAGTACTTC
CASSKGQETQYF
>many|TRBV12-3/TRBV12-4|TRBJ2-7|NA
TGTGCCAGCAGTCTAGGGGGGGGGGACAAGCCCTACGAGCAGTACTTC
CASSLGGGDKPYEQYF
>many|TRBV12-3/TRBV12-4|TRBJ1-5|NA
TGTGCCAGCAGTTTAGATGCAGGGATCCAGCCCCAGCATTTT
CASSLDAGIQPQHF
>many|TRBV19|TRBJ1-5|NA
TGTGCCAGTAGTATTTGGGGGGCTCCCGGCAATCAGCCCCAGCATTTT
CASSIWGAPGNQPQHF
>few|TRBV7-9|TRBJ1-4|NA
TGTGCCAGCAGCTTAGTCTCGGGGGAAAAACTGTTTTTT
CASSLVSGEKLFF
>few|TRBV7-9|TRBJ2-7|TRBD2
TGTGCCAGCAGCTTAGGGACTAGCGGGGAAGTCGACGAGCAGTACTTC
CASSLGTSGEVDEQYF
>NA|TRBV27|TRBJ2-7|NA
TGTGCCAGCAGTTTATCGGCCATCAGCGAGCAGTACTTC
CASSLSAISEQYF
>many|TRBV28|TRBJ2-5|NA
TGTGCCAGCAGTACCAGTCCCACCCAGTACTTC
CASSTSPTQYF
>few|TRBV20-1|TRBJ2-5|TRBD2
TGCAGTGCCGGGAGGGCGGGCCGTAACCAAGAGACCCAGTACTTC
CSAGRAGRNQETQYF
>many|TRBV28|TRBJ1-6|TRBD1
TGTGCCAGCAGGGACAGGGGGCCTAATTCACCCCTCCACTTT
CASRDRGPNSPLHF
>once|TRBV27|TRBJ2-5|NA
TGTGCCAGCAGTTTGGGTGGTCCCGGGACGCACCTATTGGGGGAGACCCAGTACTTC
CASSLGGPGTHLLGETQYF
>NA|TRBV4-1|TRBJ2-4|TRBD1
TGCGCCAGCAGCCAACACAGGGGTGCGAACATTCAGTACTTC
CASSQHRGANIQYF
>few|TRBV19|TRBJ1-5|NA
TGTGCCAGTAGTAAAGCAGGGGAGGATCAGCCCCAGCATTTT
CASSKAGEDQPQHF
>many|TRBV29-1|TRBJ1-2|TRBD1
TGCAGCGTTGAAGGATGGACCCCGGACAGGGAACACTATGGCTACACCTTC
CSVEGWTPDREHYGYTF
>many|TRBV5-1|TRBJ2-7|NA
TGCGCCAGCAGCTTGGTTTTCCACGAGCAGTACTTC
CASSLVFHEQYF
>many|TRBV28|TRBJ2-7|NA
TGTGCCAGCAATAGACCGGGGGACAAAACCTACGAGCAGTACTTC
CASNRPGDKTYEQYF
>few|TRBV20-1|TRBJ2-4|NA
TGCAGTGCTAGTGCGGTACCTCAACCTCTGAACTTGCAACTCCACCTAGCCAAAAACATTCAGTACTTC
CSASAVPQPLNLQLHLAKNIQYF
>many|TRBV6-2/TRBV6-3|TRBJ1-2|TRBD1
TGTGCCAGCAGTTATGACCGGGACAGGGGGGACCATGGCTACACCTTC
CASSYDRDRGDHGYTF
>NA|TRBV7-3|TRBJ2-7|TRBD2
TGTGCCAGCAGCTCGGCCTCAAGCGGGGAGTCCTACGAGCAGTACTTC
CASSSASSGESYEQYF
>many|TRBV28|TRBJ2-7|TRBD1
TGTGCCAGCAGTGCCCCGGGACAGTCCTACGAGCAGTACTTC
CASSAPGQSYEQYF
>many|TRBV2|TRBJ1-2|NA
TGTGCCAGCAGTGAAGAAAGCTTGCATGGCTACACCTTC
CASSEESLHGYTF
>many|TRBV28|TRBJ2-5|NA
TGTGCCAGCAGTTCGCCGTCTCCGGGGGAAGAGACCCAGTACTTC
CASSSPSPGEETQYF
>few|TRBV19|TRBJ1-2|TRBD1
TGTGCCTCCCGGGCCGGGACAGGGTTTTTAGGTGGCTACACCTTC
CASRAGTGFLGGYTF
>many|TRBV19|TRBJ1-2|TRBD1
TGTGCCAGTAGTTCGGGACAGCCACACTATGGCTACACCTTC
CASSSGQPHYGYTF
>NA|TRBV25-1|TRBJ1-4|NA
TGTGCCAGCAGTGTTGGGGGGTATAATGAAAAACTGTTTTTT
CASSVGGYNEKLFF
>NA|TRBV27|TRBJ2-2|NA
TGTGCCAGCAGTTCATCCAATTTTAGGACTGCGAACACCGGGGAGCTGTTTTTT
CASSSSNFRTANTGELFF
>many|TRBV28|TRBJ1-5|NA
TGTGCCAGCAGTCTCGGCGCGGACCCCAAACATTTT
CASSLGADPKHF
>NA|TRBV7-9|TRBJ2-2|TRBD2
TGTGCCAGCAGCTTAGCGCGAAGGGGACTAGCGGGGAACACCGGGGAGCTGTTTTTT
CASSLARRGLAGNTGELFF
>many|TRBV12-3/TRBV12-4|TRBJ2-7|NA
TGTGCCAGCACGACGGGAGCCTACGAGCAGTACTTC
CASTTGAYEQYF
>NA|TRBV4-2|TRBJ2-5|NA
TGTGCCAGCAGCCAAGATCGGGGCGGGGAAGAGACCCAGTACTTC
CASSQDRGGEETQYF
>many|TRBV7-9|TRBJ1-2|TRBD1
TGTGCCAGCAGCTCGGGGGGACAGGGGGCCACCTTC
CASSSGGQGATF
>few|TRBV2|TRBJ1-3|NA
TGTGCCAGCAGTGACTTTGCCGTCGATGGAAACACCATATATTTT
CASSDFAVDGNTIYF
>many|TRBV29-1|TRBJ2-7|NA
TGCAGCGTTGAAGACGCGGCAGAGCTTCCCTACGAGCAGTACTTC
CSVEDAAELPYEQYF
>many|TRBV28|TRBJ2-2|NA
TGTGCCAGCAGTTTATGGGGTCAGGGCTCCTACACCGGGGAGCTGTTTTTT
CASSLWGQGSYTGELFF